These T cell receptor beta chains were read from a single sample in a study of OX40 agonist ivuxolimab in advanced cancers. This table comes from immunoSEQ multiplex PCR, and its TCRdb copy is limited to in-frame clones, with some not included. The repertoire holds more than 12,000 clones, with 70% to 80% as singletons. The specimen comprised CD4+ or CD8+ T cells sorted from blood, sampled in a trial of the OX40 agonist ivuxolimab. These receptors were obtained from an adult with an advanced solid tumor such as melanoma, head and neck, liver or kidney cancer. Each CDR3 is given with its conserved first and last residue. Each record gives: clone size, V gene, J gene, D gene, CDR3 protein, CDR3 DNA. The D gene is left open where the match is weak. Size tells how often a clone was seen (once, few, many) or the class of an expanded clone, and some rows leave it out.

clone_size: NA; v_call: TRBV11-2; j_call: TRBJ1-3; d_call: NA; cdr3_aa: CASSLRAGNTIYF; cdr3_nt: TGTGCCAGCAGCTTAAGGGCCGGAAACACCATATATTTT
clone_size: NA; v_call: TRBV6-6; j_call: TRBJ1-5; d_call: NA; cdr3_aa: CASSPSISNQPQHF; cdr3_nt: TGTGCCAGCAGCCCAAGTATTAGCAATCAGCCCCAGCATTTT
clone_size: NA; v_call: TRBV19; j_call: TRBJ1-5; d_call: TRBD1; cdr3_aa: CASGPPGQGTGAHQPQHF; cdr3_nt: TGTGCCAGTGGACCCCCGGGACAGGGAACCGGGGCTCATCAGCCCCAGCATTTT
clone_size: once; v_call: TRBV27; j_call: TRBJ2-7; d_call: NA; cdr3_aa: CASGQGRDEQYF; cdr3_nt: TGTGCCAGCGGGCAGGGAAGGGACGAGCAGTACTTC
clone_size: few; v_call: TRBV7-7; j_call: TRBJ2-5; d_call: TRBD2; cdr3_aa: CASSSGTSGGAAETQYF; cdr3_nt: TGTGCCAGCAGCTCGGGGACTAGCGGGGGGGCTGCGGAGACCCAGTACTTC
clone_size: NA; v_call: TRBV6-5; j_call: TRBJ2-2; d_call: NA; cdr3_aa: CASTEWNTGELFF; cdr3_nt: TGTGCCAGCACAGAGTGGAACACCGGGGAGCTGTTTTTT
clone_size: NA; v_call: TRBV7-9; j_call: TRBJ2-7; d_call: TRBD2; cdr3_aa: CASSPGRGPYEQYF; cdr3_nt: TGTGCCAGCAGCCCCGGGAGGGGTCCCTACGAGCAGTACTTC
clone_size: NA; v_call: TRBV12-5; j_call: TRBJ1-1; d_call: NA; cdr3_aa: CASGFGIPEAFF; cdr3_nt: TGTGCTAGTGGTTTTGGAATCCCTGAAGCTTTCTTT
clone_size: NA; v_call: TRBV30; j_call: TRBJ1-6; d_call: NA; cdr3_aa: CAWTYFLGSYNSPLHF; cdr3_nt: TGTGCCTGGACCTACTTCTTGGGCTCCTATAATTCACCCCTCCACTTT
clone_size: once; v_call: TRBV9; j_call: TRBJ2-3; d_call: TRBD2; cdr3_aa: CASSVDSAGGRTDTQYF; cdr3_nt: TGTGCCAGCAGCGTAGACTCAGCGGGGGGACGCACAGATACGCAGTATTTT
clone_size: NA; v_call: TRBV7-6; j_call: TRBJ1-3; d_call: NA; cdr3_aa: CASSLGPASGNTIYF; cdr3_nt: TGTGCCAGCAGCTTGGGACCGGCCTCTGGAAACACCATATATTTT
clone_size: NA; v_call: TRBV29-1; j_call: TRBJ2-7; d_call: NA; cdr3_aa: CSVEGGTEESYEQYF; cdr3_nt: TGCAGCGTGGAGGGCGGGACAGAAGAATCCTACGAGCAGTACTTC
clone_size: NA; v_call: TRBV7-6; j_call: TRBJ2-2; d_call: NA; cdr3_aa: CASSLDSYTGELFF; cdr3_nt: TGTGCCAGCAGCTTAGACAGCTACACCGGGGAGCTGTTTTTT
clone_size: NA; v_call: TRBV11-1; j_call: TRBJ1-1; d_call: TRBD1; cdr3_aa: CASSYKGAGTEAFF; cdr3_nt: TGTGCCAGCAGCTACAAGGGGGCCGGGACTGAAGCTTTCTTT
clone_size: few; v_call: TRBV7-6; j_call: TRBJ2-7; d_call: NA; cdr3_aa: CASSLSGYEQYF; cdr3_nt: TGTGCCAGCAGCTTAAGTGGTTACGAGCAGTACTTC
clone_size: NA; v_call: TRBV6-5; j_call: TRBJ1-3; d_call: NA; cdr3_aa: CASSYGRVSAGNTIYF; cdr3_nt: TGTGCCAGCAGTTACGGTCGGGTGTCAGCTGGAAACACCATATATTTT
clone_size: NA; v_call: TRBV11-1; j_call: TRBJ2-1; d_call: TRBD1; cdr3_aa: CASSFRDRDLGEQFF; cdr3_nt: TGTGCCAGCAGCTTCCGGGACAGGGATTTAGGTGAGCAGTTCTTC
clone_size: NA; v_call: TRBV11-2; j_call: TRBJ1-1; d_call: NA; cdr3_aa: CASSHRDQAEAFF; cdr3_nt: TGTGCCAGCAGCCACAGAGACCAGGCTGAAGCTTTCTTT
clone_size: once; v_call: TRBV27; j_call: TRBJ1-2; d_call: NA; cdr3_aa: CASGKPTAVDGYTF; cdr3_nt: TGTGCCAGCGGAAAACCTACAGCGGTAGATGGCTACACCTTC
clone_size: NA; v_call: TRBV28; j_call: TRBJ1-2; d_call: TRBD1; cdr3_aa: CASSPRDSPNYGYTF; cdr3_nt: TGTGCCAGCAGTCCCAGGGACAGCCCGAACTATGGCTACACCTTC
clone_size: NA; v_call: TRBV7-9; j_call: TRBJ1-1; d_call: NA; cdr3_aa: CASSLGPTEAFF; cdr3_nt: TGTGCCAGCAGCTTAGGCCCGACTGAAGCTTTCTTT
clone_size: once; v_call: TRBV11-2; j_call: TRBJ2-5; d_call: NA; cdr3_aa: CASTTWGTQYF; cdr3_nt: TGTGCCAGTACCACGTGGGGGACCCAGTACTTC
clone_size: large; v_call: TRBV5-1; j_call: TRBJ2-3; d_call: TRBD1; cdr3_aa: CASSLGQSTDTQYF; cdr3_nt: TGCGCCAGCAGCCTGGGACAGTCCACAGATACGCAGTATTTT
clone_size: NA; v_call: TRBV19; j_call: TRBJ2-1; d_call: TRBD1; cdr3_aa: CASRTQGANEQFF; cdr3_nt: TGTGCCAGTAGGACGCAGGGGGCCAATGAGCAGTTCTTC
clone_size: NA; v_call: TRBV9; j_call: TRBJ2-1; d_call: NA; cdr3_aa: CASSDRLGVNSYNEQFF; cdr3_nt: TGTGCCAGCAGCGATCGACTAGGAGTTAACTCCTACAATGAGCAGTTCTTC
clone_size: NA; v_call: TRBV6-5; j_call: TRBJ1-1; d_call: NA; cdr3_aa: CASSLGTYKNTEAFF; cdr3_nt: TGTGCCAGCAGTTTAGGGACCTACAAGAACACTGAAGCTTTCTTT
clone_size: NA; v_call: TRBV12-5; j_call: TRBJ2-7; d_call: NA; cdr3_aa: CASGFAVVEQYF; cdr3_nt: TGTGCTAGTGGCTTCGCAGTCGTCGAGCAGTACTTC
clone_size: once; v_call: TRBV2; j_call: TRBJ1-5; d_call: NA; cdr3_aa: CASRGGLRSNQPQHF; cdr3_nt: TGTGCCAGCAGGGGGGGACTGAGAAGCAATCAGCCCCAGCATTTT
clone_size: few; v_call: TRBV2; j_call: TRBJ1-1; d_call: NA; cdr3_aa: CASRNGVNTEAFF; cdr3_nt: TGTGCCAGCAGAAACGGGGTGAACACTGAAGCTTTCTTT
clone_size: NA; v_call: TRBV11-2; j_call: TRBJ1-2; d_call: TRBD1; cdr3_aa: CASSSIGTGGRGTF; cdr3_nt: TGTGCCAGCAGCTCAATAGGGACAGGGGGTCGAGGCACCTTC
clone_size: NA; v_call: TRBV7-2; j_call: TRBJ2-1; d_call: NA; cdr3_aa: CASSFSGHNEQFF; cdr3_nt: TGTGCCAGCAGCTTCTCGGGCCACAATGAGCAGTTCTTC
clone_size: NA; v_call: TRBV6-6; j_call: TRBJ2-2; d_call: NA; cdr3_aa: CASSYSNYAGDGELFF; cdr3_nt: TGTGCCAGCAGTTACTCGAATTATGCAGGAGACGGGGAGCTGTTTTTT
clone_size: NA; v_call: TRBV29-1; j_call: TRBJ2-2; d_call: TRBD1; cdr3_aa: CSAREGARGELFF; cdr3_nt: TGCAGCGCCAGAGAGGGGGCGCGCGGGGAGCTGTTTTTT
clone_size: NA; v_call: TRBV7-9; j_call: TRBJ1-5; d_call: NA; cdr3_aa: CASSYTVRGPQHF; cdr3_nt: TGTGCCAGCAGCTATACAGTGCGGGGGCCCCAGCATTTT
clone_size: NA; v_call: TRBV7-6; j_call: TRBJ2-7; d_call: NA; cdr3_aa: CASSQGHPGEQYF; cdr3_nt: TGTGCCAGCAGCCAGGGACATCCTGGAGAGCAGTACTTC
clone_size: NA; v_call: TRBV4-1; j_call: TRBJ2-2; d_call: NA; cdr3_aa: CASSRGANTGELFF; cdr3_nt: TGCGCCAGCAGCCGGGGGGCGAACACCGGGGAGCTGTTTTTT
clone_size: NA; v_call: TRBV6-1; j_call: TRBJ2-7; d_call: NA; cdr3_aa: CASRYSYEQYF; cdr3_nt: TGTGCCAGCAGGTACAGCTACGAGCAGTACTTC
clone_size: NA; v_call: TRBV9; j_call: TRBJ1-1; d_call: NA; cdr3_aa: CASSVFFTVSGSRMNTEAFF; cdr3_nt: TGTGCCAGCAGCGTATTTTTCACGGTCTCGGGATCGCGCATGAACACTGAAGCTTTCTTT
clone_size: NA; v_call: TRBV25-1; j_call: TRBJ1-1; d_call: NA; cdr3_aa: CASRNGGTPAFF; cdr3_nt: TGTGCCAGCAGAAACGGTGGGACACCAGCTTTCTTT
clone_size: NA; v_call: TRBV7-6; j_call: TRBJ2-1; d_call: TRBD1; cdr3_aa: CASSLVLGQVYNEQFF; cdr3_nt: TGTGCCAGCAGCTTAGTGCTGGGACAGGTGTACAATGAGCAGTTCTTC
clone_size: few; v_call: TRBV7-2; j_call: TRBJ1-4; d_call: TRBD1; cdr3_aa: CASSAVAGGNEKLFF; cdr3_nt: TGTGCCAGCAGCGCGGTGGCAGGGGGTAATGAAAAACTGTTTTTT
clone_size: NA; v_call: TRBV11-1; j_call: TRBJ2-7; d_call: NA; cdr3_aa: CASSPLDKVYEQYF; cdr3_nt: TGTGCCAGCAGCCCCCTTGACAAAGTCTACGAGCAGTACTTC
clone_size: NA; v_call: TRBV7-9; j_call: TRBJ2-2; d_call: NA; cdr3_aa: CASSLVSVGNTGELFF; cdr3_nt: TGTGCCAGCAGCTTAGTAAGCGTGGGGAACACCGGGGAGCTGTTTTTT
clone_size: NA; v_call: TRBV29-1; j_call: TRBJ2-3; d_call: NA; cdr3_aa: CSVMGDSTDTQYF; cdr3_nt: TGCAGCGTCATGGGGGATAGCACAGATACGCAGTATTTT
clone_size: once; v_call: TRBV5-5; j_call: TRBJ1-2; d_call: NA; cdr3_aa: CASSPLRRANYGYTF; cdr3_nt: TGTGCCAGCAGCCCACTGCGCAGGGCGAACTATGGCTACACCTTC
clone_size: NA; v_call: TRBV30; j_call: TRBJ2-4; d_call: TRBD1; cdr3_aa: CAWGTGPIQYF; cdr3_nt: TGTGCCTGGGGGACAGGGCCCATTCAGTACTTC
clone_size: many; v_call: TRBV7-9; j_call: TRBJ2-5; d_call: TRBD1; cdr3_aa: CAIMRGQETQYF; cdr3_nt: TGTGCCATAATGAGGGGGCAGGAGACCCAGTACTTC
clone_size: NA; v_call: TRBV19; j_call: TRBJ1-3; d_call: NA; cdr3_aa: CATHRGGSSGNTIYF; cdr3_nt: TGTGCCACCCACCGGGGGGGTTCCTCTGGAAACACCATATATTTT
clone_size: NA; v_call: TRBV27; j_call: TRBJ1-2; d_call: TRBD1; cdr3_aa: CASSPTGTGEGYGYTF; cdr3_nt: TGTGCCAGCAGTCCCACCGGGACAGGGGAAGGCTATGGCTACACCTTC
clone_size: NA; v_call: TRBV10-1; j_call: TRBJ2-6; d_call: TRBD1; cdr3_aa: CASTGGYGANVLTF; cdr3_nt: TGCGCCAGTACAGGGGGCTATGGGGCCAACGTCCTGACTTTC
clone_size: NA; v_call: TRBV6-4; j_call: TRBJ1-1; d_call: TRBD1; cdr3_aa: CASSDTRGDTEAFF; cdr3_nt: TGTGCCAGCAGTGACACCAGGGGGGACACTGAAGCTTTCTTT
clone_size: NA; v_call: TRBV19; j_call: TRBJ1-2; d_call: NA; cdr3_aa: CASSTAYGYTF; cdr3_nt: TGTGCCAGTAGTACAGCTTATGGCTACACCTTC
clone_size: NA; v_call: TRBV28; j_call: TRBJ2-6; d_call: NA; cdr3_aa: CASSWTIAGANVLTF; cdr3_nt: TGTGCCAGCAGTTGGACAATCGCTGGGGCCAACGTCCTGACTTTC
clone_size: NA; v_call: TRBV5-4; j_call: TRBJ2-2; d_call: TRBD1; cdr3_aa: CASSLVPRQGNTGELFF; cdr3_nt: TGTGCCAGCAGCTTGGTTCCCAGACAGGGAAACACCGGGGAGCTGTTTTTT
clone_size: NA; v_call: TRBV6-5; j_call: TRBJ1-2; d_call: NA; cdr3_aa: CASSYGAGEDYGYTF; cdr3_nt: TGTGCCAGCAGTTACGGGGCAGGGGAAGACTATGGCTACACCTTC
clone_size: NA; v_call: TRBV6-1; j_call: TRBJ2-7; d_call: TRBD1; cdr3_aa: CASRLGQGSYEQYF; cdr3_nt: TGTGCCAGCAGGTTGGGACAGGGATCCTACGAGCAGTACTTC
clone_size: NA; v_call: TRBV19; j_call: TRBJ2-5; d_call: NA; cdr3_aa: CASSPSGGETQYF; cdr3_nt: TGTGCCAGTAGTCCCTCTGGTGGGGAGACCCAGTACTTC
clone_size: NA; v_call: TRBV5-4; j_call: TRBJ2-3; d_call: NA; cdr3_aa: CASTRPLTNSIDTQYF; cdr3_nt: TGTGCCAGCACCCGACCCTTGACAAATAGCATAGATACGCAGTATTTT
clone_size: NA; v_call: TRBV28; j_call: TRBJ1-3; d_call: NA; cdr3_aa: CASSAPYDSGNTIYF; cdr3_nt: TGTGCCAGCAGTGCCCCATATGACTCTGGAAACACCATATATTTT